This T cell receptor beta chain was captured by sequencing in a study of blood T cells in healthy people across ages. Together with a sample-barcoded 5' primer, a J-beta primer mix was included in a second PCR lasting 7 to 11 cycles. One entry per CDR3 protein results from TCRdb running MiXCR on the 5' RACE reads. In the table there are about 670,000 distinct CDR3 sequences, around 43% of which are singletons. V lost 3 bases to trimming and J lost 5 bases; unmatched junction nucleotides: 5. Germline CDR1 SEHNR, CDR2 FQNEAQ (reference sequence). The length of the CDR3 is 16 residues. The V call is TRBV7-9, the J call TRBJ2-3; 13 nucleotides align to TRBD2. Sequenced sample: blood. The receptor was isolated from a man older than 75 in good health. The CDR3 sequence is CASSLTSGRPQDTQYF. The CDR3 nucleotides are TGTGCCAGCAGCTTGACTAGCGGGAGGCCCCAAGATACGCAGTATTTT. The full variable domain, rest sourced from reference TRBV7-9 and TRBJ2-3, is DTGVSQNPRHKITKRGQNVTFRCDPISEHNRLYWYRQTLGQGPEFLTYFQNEAQLEKSRLLSDRFSAERPKGSFSTLEIQRTEQGDSAMYLCASSLTSGRPQDTQYFGPGTRLTVL.